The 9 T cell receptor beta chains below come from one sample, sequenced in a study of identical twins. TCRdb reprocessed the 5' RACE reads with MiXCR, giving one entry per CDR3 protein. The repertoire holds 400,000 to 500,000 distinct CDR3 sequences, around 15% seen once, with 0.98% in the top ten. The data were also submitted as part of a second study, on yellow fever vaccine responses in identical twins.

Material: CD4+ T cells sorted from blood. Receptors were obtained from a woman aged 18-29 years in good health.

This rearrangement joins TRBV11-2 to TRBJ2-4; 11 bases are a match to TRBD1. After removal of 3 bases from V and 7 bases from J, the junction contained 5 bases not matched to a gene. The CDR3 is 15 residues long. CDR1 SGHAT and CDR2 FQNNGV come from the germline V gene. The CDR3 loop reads CASSFGGQGANIQYF. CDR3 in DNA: TGTGCCAGCAGCTTCGGCGGACAGGGGGCCAACATTCAGTACTTC. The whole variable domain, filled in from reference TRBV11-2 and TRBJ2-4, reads EAGVAQSPRYKIIEKRQSVAFWCNPISGHATLYWYQQILGQGPKLLIQFQNNGVVDDSQLPKDRFSAERLKGVDSTLKIQPAKLEDSAVYLCASSFGGQGANIQYFGAGTRLSVL.

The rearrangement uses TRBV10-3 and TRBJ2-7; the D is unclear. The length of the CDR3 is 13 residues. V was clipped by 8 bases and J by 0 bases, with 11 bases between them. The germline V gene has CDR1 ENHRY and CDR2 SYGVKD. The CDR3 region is CAIADGSSYEQYF. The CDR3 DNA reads TGTGCCATCGCCGACGGATCCTCCTACGAGCAGTACTTC.

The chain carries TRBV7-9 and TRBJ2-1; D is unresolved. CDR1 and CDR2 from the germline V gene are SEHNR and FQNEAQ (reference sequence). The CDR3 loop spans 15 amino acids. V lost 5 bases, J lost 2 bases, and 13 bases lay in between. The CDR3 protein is CASSPRQRTYNEQFF. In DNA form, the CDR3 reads TGTGCCAGCAGCCCCCGACAAAGGACCTACAATGAGCAGTTCTTC.

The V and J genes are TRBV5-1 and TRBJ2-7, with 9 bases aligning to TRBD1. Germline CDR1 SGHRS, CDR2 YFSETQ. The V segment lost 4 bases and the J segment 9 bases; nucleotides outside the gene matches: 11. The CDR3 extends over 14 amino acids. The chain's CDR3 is CASSQFNRGPGQYF. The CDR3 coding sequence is TGCGCCAGCAGCCAATTTAACAGGGGGCCGGGGCAGTACTTC. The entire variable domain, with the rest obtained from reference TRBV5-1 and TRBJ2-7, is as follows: KAGVTQTPRYLIKTRGQQVTLSCSPISGHRSVSWYQQTPGQGLQFLFEYFSETQRNKGNFPGRFSGRQFSNSRSEMNVSTLELGDSALYLCASSQFNRGPGQYFGPGTRLTVT.

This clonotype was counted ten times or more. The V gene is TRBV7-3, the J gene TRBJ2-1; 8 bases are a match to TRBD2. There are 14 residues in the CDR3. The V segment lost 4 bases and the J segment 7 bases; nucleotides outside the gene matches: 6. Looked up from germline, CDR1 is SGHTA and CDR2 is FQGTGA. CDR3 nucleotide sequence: TGTGCCAGCAGCTCCCGAACGGGGGGGAATGAGCAGTTCTTC. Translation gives CASSSRTGGNEQFF.

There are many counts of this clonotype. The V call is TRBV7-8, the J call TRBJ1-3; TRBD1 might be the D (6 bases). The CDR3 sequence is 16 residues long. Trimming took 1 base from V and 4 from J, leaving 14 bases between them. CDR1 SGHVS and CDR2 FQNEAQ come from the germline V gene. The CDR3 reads CASSLVLQGTGNTIYF. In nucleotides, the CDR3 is TGTGCCAGCAGCTTAGTGCTCCAGGGGACCGGAAACACCATATATTTT.

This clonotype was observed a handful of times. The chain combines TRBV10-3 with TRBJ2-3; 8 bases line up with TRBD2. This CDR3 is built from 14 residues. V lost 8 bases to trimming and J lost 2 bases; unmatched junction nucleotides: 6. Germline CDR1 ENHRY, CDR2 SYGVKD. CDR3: CAIRLAGTTDTQYF. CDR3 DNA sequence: TGTGCCATCCGGTTAGCGGGGACCACAGATACGCAGTATTTT.

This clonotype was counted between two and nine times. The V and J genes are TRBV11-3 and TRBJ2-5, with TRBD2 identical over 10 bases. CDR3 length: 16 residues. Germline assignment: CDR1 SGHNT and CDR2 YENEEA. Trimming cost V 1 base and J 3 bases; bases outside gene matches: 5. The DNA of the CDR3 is TGTGCCAGCAGCTTAGGTTCTAGCGGGGGCGAAGAGACCCAGTACTTC. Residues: CASSLGSSGGEETQYF.

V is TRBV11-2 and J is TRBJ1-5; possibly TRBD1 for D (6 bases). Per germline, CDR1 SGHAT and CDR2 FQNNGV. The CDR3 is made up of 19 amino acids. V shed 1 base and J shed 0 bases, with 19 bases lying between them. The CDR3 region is CASSLVGRGPQYSNQPQHF. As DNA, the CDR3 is TGTGCCAGCAGCTTAGTTGGCAGGGGTCCGCAATATAGCAATCAGCCCCAGCATTTT.